The 20 T cell receptor beta chains listed next were all sequenced from one sample in a study of T cells in Graves' hyperthyroidism and ophthalmopathy. TCR beta CDR3 region amplification was performed from RNA transcripts. HTBI primers were the set used in a first-round RT-PCR of the TCR CDR3. TCRdb fed the multiplex PCR reads into MiXCR, producing one record per CDR3 protein. The sample shows 80,000 to 100,000 distinct CDR3 sequences, around 37% of them seen only once. Material: peripheral blood or thyroid tissue (not recorded which). The receptors were sampled from a woman aged 25 to 39 with Graves' hyperthyroidism.

This clonotype was recorded at least ten times. The chain joins TRBV5-1 to TRBJ2-2, with D possibly being TRBD1 (5 bases). The germline V gene has CDR1 SGHRS and CDR2 YFSETQ. CDR3 size: 13 residues. Trimming cost V 0 bases and J 6 bases, with 6 bases left between them. The CDR3 region has the DNA TGCGCCAGCAGCTTGGAGGGGCCCGGGGAGCTGTTTTTT. Amino acid sequence: CASSLEGPGELFF.

This clonotype has a count of ten or more. V gene TRBV11-2 combines with J gene TRBJ1-3; D remains ambiguous. Deletions cut 1 base from V and 2 bases from J, with 15 bases between. The CDR3 length is 17 residues. Per the germline V gene, CDR1 is SGHAT and CDR2 is FQNNGV. CDR3 nucleotides: TGTGCCAGCAGCTTAGTCCTCTCCTGGGGAGCTGGAAACACCATATATTTT. Translated, it gives CASSLVLSWGAGNTIYF.

This clonotype was seen at least ten times. The chain joins TRBV12-5 to TRBJ1-4; TRBD1 is a possible D gene (5 bases). The CDR3 runs to 15 residues. V lost 6 bases to trimming and J lost 0 bases, with 11 bases between them. The germline V gene encodes CDR1 LGHNT and CDR2 FRNRAP. The CDR3 spells CASGPQGATNEKLFF. CDR3 nucleotide sequence: TGTGCTAGTGGCCCCCAGGGAGCAACTAATGAAAAACTGTTTTTT.

The chain uses TRBV11-2 and TRBJ2-7, with 9 bases that match TRBD1. CDR1 is SGHAT and CDR2 is FQNNGV in the germline V gene. The CDR3 totals 16 residues. The V segment lost 5 bases and the J segment 6 bases; nucleotides outside the gene matches: 14. The CDR3 DNA follows: TGTGCCAGCAGCCCAGAACAGGGGGCTCTCGAGGGCGAGCAGTACTTC. This codes for CASSPEQGALEGEQYF.

This clonotype was detected many times. V gene TRBV20-1 combines with J gene TRBJ2-5, with D tentatively TRBD1 (5 bases). The CDR3 extends over 12 amino acids. Between the trimmed V and J ends, which lost 2 bases and 9 bases, there was a span of 13 bases. The germline V gene has CDR1 DFQATT and CDR2 SNEGSKA (reference sequence). CDR3 in amino acids: CSARTPSRAQYF. The CDR3 DNA sequence: TGCAGTGCTAGAACCCCGAGCAGGGCCCAGTACTTC.

This clonotype was seen at least ten times. The rearrangement links TRBV6-5 to TRBJ2-2; D may be TRBD2 (6 bases). CDR1 is MNHEY and CDR2 is SVGAGI in the germline V gene. This CDR3 spans 14 amino acids. Trimming removed 6 bases at V and 2 bases at J, with 10 bases between. The CDR3 protein is CASRYGSNTGELFF. CDR3 nucleotides: TGTGCCAGCAGGTACGGGAGTAACACCGGGGAGCTGTTTTTT.

This clonotype was counted at least ten times. This chain uses TRBV18 with TRBJ1-6, with a tentative D call TRBD1 (6 bases). The CDR3 is 14 amino acids. V lost 6 bases and J lost 8, with 14 bases in between. Germline V gives CDR1 KGHSH, CDR2 LQKENI. CDR3 sequence (DNA): TGTGCCAGCTCCGGAGGGGCAGGGGATTCACCCCTCCACTTT. It is translated as CASSGGAGDSPLHF.

This clonotype was seen ten or more times. The chain employs TRBV6-6 and TRBJ1-1; D is uncertain. V lost 2 bases and J lost 6, with 13 bases in between. Germline V gene data show CDR1 as MNHNY and CDR2 as SVGAGI (reference sequence). CDR3 length: 14 residues. CDR3 protein: CASSYPADGAEAFF. In DNA, the CDR3 is TGTGCCAGCAGTTACCCCGCCGACGGCGCTGAAGCTTTCTTT.

This clonotype was seen a handful of times. CDR3 protein: CASSLRRWKAFF. The DNA of the CDR3 is TGTGCCAGCAGTTTACGCCGGTGGAAGGCTTTCTTT. The V call is TRBV28, the J call TRBJ1-1, with D hard to call. The CDR3 length is 12 residues. Germline CDR1 and CDR2: MDHEN and SYDVKM. V dropped 2 bases and J dropped 11 bases, with 12 bases sitting between them.

The rearrangement joins TRBV25-1 to TRBJ2-5; D call uncertain. V was trimmed by 4 bases and J by 5 bases, leaving 17 bases between them. Germline V gene sequence: CDR1 MGHDK, CDR2 SYGVNS. CDR3 length equals 15 residues. CDR3 in amino acids: CASSALTRVQETQYF. The CDR3, as DNA: TGTGCCAGCAGTGCTCTCACACGGGTTCAGGAGACCCAGTACTTC.

Regarding this clonotype: The junction departs from the called germline gene at one end, perhaps through a read error. V is TRBV29-1 and J is TRBJ1-4; D is ambiguous. CDR3 length equals 12 residues. Looked up from germline, CDR1 is SQVTM and CDR2 is ANQGSEA. CDR3 sequence (DNA): TGCAGCGCCTGGGAGAATAATGAAGAACTGTTTTTT. Amino acid sequence: CSAWENNEELFF.

The chain uses TRBV7-6 and TRBJ2-7; possibly TRBD1 or TRBD2 for D (9 bases each). Germline assignment: CDR1 SGHVS and CDR2 FNYEAQ. The CDR3 runs 16 residues. Trimming removed 5 bases at V and 3 bases at J, with 20 bases between. In DNA, the CDR3 is TGTGCCAGCAGCCAACAGGGGGCGGGAGGGGTCTACGAGCAGTACTTC. Residues: CASSQQGAGGVYEQYF.

This chain links TRBV28 with TRBJ2-7; TRBD2 aligns across 11 bases. This CDR3 region has 13 residues. The V segment lost 10 bases and the J segment 4 bases; nucleotides outside the gene matches: 6. Germline CDR1 MDHEN, CDR2 SYDVKM. The CDR3 nucleotides are TGTGCCACCGGACTAGCGGGTGTTTACGAGCAGTACTTC. Its translation is CATGLAGVYEQYF.

Comment on this clonotype: The junction departs from germline at one end; a sequencing error may be responsible. This rearrangement joins TRBV4-1 to TRBJ2-7; TRBD2 matches at 14 bases. Germline V CDR1 and CDR2: MGHRA, YSYEKL. There are 12 residues in the CDR3. The CDR3 protein is CASSPGTSGSSF. CDR3 DNA sequence: TGTGCCAGCAGTCCTGGGACTAGCGGGAGCAGTTTC.

Points on this clonotype: One junction end disagrees with the germline gene, perhaps due to a read error. V and J are TRBV13 and TRBJ1-6; D perhaps matches TRBD1 (5 bases). Germline CDR1 PRHDT, CDR2 FYEKMQ (reference sequence). The CDR3 contains 16 residues. This CDR3 reads CASSLGGQGYNSPHHF. CDR3 nucleotides: TGTGCCAGCAGCTTAGGGGGGCAGGGATATAATTCGCCCCACCACTTT. Together with reference TRBV13 and TRBJ1-6, the CDR3 gives the full variable domain: AAGVIQSPRHLIKEKRETATLKCYPIPRHDTVYWYQQGPGQDPQFLISFYEKMQSDKGSIPDRFSAQQFSDYHSELNMSSLELGDSALYFCASSLGGQGYNSPHHFGNGTRLTVT.

This clonotype occurred many times. The J gene is TRBJ2-3, the V gene TRBV29-1; 7 nucleotides agree with TRBD1. CDR1 is SQVTM, CDR2 ANQGSEA, per germline. V shed 1 base, J shed 2 bases, and the junction held 3 bases outside the gene matches. This CDR3 is 14 amino acids long. CDR3 coding DNA: TGCAGCGTTGAAGGGACAGGTCTCACAGATACGCAGTATTTT. It specifies CSVEGTGLTDTQYF.

CDR3 sequence reads: CASSPETSTNEQYF. The CDR3 nucleotides are TGCGCCAGCAGCCCGGAGACTAGCACGAACGAGCAGTACTTC. The genes are TRBV5-1 and TRBJ2-7, with TRBD2 matching over 7 bases. This CDR3 is built from 14 residues. The junction had 9 bases not matched to a gene; V was cut back by 4 bases and J by 5 bases. CDR1 is SGHRS, CDR2 YFSETQ, per germline.

A note on this clonotype: An end of the junction differs from the germline gene, which may be a read error. The chain joins TRBV20-1 to TRBJ1-4, with 7 nucleotides matching TRBD1. The CDR3 loop spans 14 amino acids. Germline loops: CDR1 DFQATT, CDR2 SNEGSKA (reference sequence). For the CDR3, the DNA is TGCCGTGCTACTACAGGGGCGGCTAATGAAAAGCTGTTTTTT. Translation gives CRATTGAANEKLFF.

This clonotype showed up many times. Given a much more abundant clone one base away, this may be a read error. The chain joins TRBV15 to TRBJ1-1; D call uncertain. This CDR3 is 13 amino acids long. From germline, CDR1 is LNHNV and CDR2 YYDKDF (reference sequence). The chain's CDR3 is CATIRVGNTEAFF. CDR3 nucleotides: TGTGCCACCATCAGAGTAGGGAACACTGAAGCTTTCTTT.

The table lists this clonotype with many counts. V is TRBV7-9 and J is TRBJ2-1; 11 bases fit TRBD2. CDR3 length equals 14 residues. Germline CDR1 and CDR2: SEHNR and FQNEAQ (reference sequence). V shed 5 bases and J 10 bases; nucleotides not matched to a gene: 7. Written as DNA, the CDR3 is TGTGCCAGCAGCCCATTGACTAGCGGGACCGAGCAGTTCTTC. Translated, it gives CASSPLTSGTEQFF.